One and the same sample provided the 18 T cell receptor beta chains below, sequenced in a study of T cells in tuberculosis. Method: immunoSEQ multiplex PCR; TCRdb's copy keeps in-frame clones and lacks some. Among 35,000 to 45,000 clones, 94% were seen once, and the ten largest hold about 12%. Sequencing input: PBMCs. The receptors were gathered from a donor aged 5-35 years with latent tuberculosis or without tuberculosis infection. Some clones in this sample may be carry-over from other donors' samples.

J is TRBJ2-7 and V is TRBV27; 7 bases fit TRBD2. The junction had 9 bases not matched to a gene; V was cut back by 0 bases and J by 7 bases. The CDR3 consists of 15 residues. CDR1 and CDR2 from the germline V gene are MNHEY and SMNVEV (reference sequence). The CDR3, as DNA: TGTGCCAGCAGTTTATCCTCCCCCTCCGGGGGGGAGCAGTACTTC. Its translation is CASSLSSPSGGEQYF.

In nucleotides, the CDR3 is TGTGCCAGTAGTATACCAGGGGTGGAGACCCAGTACTTC. Residues: CASSIPGVETQYF. The J gene is TRBJ2-5, the V gene TRBV19; possible D gene TRBD1, 6 bases. Germline V gives CDR1 LNHDA, CDR2 SQIVND (reference sequence). Trimming took off 2 bases at V and 5 bases at J, with 9 bases between the two ends. CDR3 length: 13 amino acids.

This rearrangement joins TRBV28 to TRBJ2-7; 10 bases are shared with TRBD1. Germline CDR1 is MDHEN and CDR2 is SYDVKM. Unmatched junction bases numbered 27, after V lost 6 bases and J lost 7 bases. There are 20 residues in the CDR3. In DNA, the CDR3 is TGTGCCAGCAGAATATTCGGGTGGAGGCTCCGGGACAGGGGATCCGAAGAGCAGTACTTC. Its protein is CASRIFGWRLRDRGSEEQYF.

The rearrangement uses TRBV27 and TRBJ1-6; D gene uncertain. The CDR3 consists of 14 residues. Per germline, CDR1 MNHEY and CDR2 SMNVEV (reference sequence). Trimming removed 3 bases at V and 9 bases at J, with 12 bases between. CDR3: CASSFAGSGSPLHF. CDR3 nucleotides: TGTGCCAGCAGTTTCGCAGGATCCGGTTCACCCCTCCACTTT.

This clone has just one count. The chain uses TRBV9 and TRBJ1-4; TRBD1 might be the D (5 bases). Germline CDR1 reads SGDLS; CDR2 reads YYNGEE. CDR3 length equals 15 residues. V was shortened by 4 bases and J by 5 bases, with 15 bases between the two germline ends. CDR3 in amino acids: CASSPGGLLNEKLFF. CDR3 nucleotides: TGTGCCAGCAGCCCGGGGGGACTGCTAAATGAAAAACTGTTTTTT.

CDR3 amino acids: CASSLRQGNGYTF. The CDR3 DNA sequence: TGTGCCAGCAGCTTACGGCAGGGAAATGGCTACACCTTC. The chain employs TRBV7-2 and TRBJ1-2, with a possible D match to TRBD1 (5 bases). Per germline, CDR1 SGHTA and CDR2 FQGNSA. V was clipped by 2 bases and J by 6 bases, with 10 bases between them. CDR3 length: 13 amino acids.

The chain recombines TRBV2 with TRBJ2-7; no clear D gene. Trimming took off 4 bases at V and 3 bases at J, with 16 bases between the two ends. Germline values: CDR1 SNHLY, CDR2 FYNNEI. The CDR3 extends over 15 amino acids. DNA for the CDR3: TGTGCCAGCAGTGTCGATTCAGGTCTCGGCTACGAGCAGTACTTC. As protein: CASSVDSGLGYEQYF.

The gene calls are TRBV7-2 and TRBJ1-1; D gene uncertain. The CDR3 extends over 14 amino acids. V dropped 1 base and J dropped 4 bases, with 10 bases sitting between them. Germline CDR1 reads SGHTA; CDR2 reads FQGNSA. CDR3 bases: TGTGCCAGCAGCTTAGAAGAGGATAGCACTGAAGCTTTCTTT. It encodes CASSLEEDSTEAFF.

The chain links TRBV5-1 to TRBJ2-7, with 9 bases aligning to TRBD1. Germline loops: CDR1 SGHRS, CDR2 YFSETQ. The CDR3 totals 15 residues. V trimming: 3 bases; J trimming: 5 bases; junction bases outside the gene matches: 9. The chain's CDR3 is CASSWGDRDYHEQYF. CDR3 nucleotides: TGCGCCAGCAGCTGGGGGGACAGGGATTACCACGAGCAGTACTTC.

The chain carries TRBV6-6 and TRBJ1-2, with 7 bases that match TRBD1. The germline CDR1 and CDR2 sequences are MNHNY and SVGAGI (reference sequence). V lost 5 bases, J lost 7 bases, and 7 bases stayed unmatched. The CDR3 is made up of 13 amino acids. CDR3 region: CASSTSTGAGYTF. CDR3 DNA: TGTGCCAGCAGTACATCCACAGGGGCTGGCTACACCTTC.

This chain connects TRBV29-1 to TRBJ1-1, with 11 nucleotides matching TRBD1. Germline assignment: CDR1 SQVTM and CDR2 ANQGSEA. The CDR3 covers 12 residues. V gave up 7 bases and J gave up 11 bases; unmatched junction bases: 9. In DNA form, the CDR3 reads TGCAGCGCTTTCGGACAGGGGGCTGGGGCTTTCTTT. Its translation: CSAFGQGAGAFF.

In DNA form, the CDR3 reads TGTGCCAGCAGCCTACAGGGTACCTCTGGGGCCAACGTCCTGACTTTC. Amino acids: CASSLQGTSGANVLTF. The genes are TRBV7-3 and TRBJ2-6; the D gene is possibly TRBD1 (6 bases). CDR3 length: 16 amino acids. Trimming cost V 5 bases and J 0 bases, with 11 bases left between them. Looked up from germline, CDR1 is SGHTA and CDR2 is FQGTGA. The full variable domain, rest sourced from reference TRBV7-3 and TRBJ2-6, is GAGVSQTPSNKVTEKGKYVELRCDPISGHTALYWYRQSLGQGPEFLIYFQGTGAADDSGLPNDRFFAVRPEGSVSTLKIQRTERGDSAVYLCASSLQGTSGANVLTFGAGSRLTVL.

The CDR3 protein is CASSRAGTALPYEQYF. The CDR3, as DNA: TGCGCCAGCAGCCGAGCTGGGACTGCCCTACCCTACGAGCAGTACTTC. The chain is built from TRBV4-3 and TRBJ2-7; D is perhaps TRBD2 (6 bases). V was trimmed by 4 bases and J by 2 bases, leaving 18 bases between them. There are 16 residues in the CDR3. The germline V gene encodes CDR1 LGHNA and CDR2 YSLEER.

V gene TRBV7-2 combines with J gene TRBJ2-5; no reliable D call. CDR3 size: 13 residues. Per germline, CDR1 SGHTA and CDR2 FQGNSA. Trimming took off 1 base at V and 1 base at J, with 4 bases between the two ends. CDR3 in DNA: TGTGCCAGCAGCTTAGATCGCCAAGAGACCCAGTACTTC. Translated: CASSLDRQETQYF.

J is TRBJ2-6 and V is TRBV25-1; TRBD1 matches at 7 bases. V lost 1 base, J lost 4 bases, and 7 bases stayed unmatched. The CDR3 sequence is 17 residues long. Per germline, CDR1 MGHDK and CDR2 SYGVNS. For the CDR3, the DNA is TGTGCCAGCAGTGAATGGAAGGGGGCAGAGGGGGCCAACGTCCTGACTTTC. Translated, it gives CASSEWKGAEGANVLTF.

V and J are TRBV7-6 and TRBJ2-2, with D hard to call. This CDR3 has 16 amino acids. The germline CDR1 and CDR2 sequences are SGHVS and FNYEAQ. Trimming stripped 2 bases from V and 0 bases from J, with 10 bases between. Here the CDR3 reads CASSLTSPPNTGELFF. Here the CDR3 DNA reads TGTGCCAGCAGCTTAACATCCCCACCGAACACCGGGGAGCTGTTTTTT.

V is TRBV11-2 and J is TRBJ1-2; TRBD1 matches at 10 bases. Germline values: CDR1 SGHAT, CDR2 FQNNGV. The CDR3 length is 16 residues. After removal of 2 bases from V and 7 bases from J, the junction contained 10 bases not matched to a gene. CDR3 sequence: CASSLTTGGPTSGYTF. CDR3 nucleotides: TGTGCCAGCAGCTTAACGACAGGGGGCCCCACGAGTGGCTACACCTTC.

CDR3 in DNA: TGTGCCAGTAGTTGGCAGGGGACCTCCTACGAGCAGTACTTC. Protein: CASSWQGTSYEQYF. The genes are TRBV19 and TRBJ2-7; possible D gene TRBD1, 6 bases. The CDR3 spans 14 residues. Germline V lookup: CDR1 LNHDA, CDR2 SQIVND (reference sequence). V was cut by 5 bases and J by 0 bases, with 11 bases left in between.